The clone carrying this T cell receptor (beta chain) was observed at least ten times. The sample belongs to a study of T-cell reconstitution after alpha-beta-depleted transplantation in children. Trimming took 7 bases from V and 1 from J; bases not matched to a gene: 3. This CDR3 has 14 amino acids. Germline V gene lookup returns CDR1 SGHTA and CDR2 FQGTGA. Preparation of the TCRbeta library was carried out with unique molecular identifiers. TCRdb ran MiXCR on the PCR reads and lists one entry per CDR3 protein. The sample yields 350,000 to 500,000 distinct CDR3 sequences, about 45% seen once. The J gene is TRBJ2-2, the V gene TRBV7-3; 7 nucleotides align to TRBD1. The sequence derives from a girl aged 2-15 years with aplastic anemia, due to receive a stem cell transplant. The material sequenced was PBMCs, taken before TCRalphabeta/CD19-depleted stem cell transplant. The CDR3 reads CASTDRENTGELFF. CDR3 DNA: TGTGCCAGCACCGACAGGGAGAACACCGGGGAGCTGTTTTTT.